This TCR beta chain was found in a study of blood T cell repertoires in COVID-19. Across the whole study: T cells, B-cell-depleted T cells, or PBMCs provided the cDNA or gDNA that served as material.

In the authors' workflow: Quantification of nucleated cells was approximated via reference gene primer amplification. Some clones are missing from TCRdb's copy, which holds only in-frame ones; the method was immunoSEQ multiplex PCR. V, J and clone size derive from that table, while D and trimming were established from the DNA sequence. The sample yields some 370,000 clones, 90% seen once. The receptor comes from a man between 18 and 29 years old with active or convalescent COVID-19. The sequencing sample was made of peripheral blood.

The CDR3 nucleotides are TGCGCCAGCAGCCCGTGGGCGGGAGGCCCCTCGACCAAAAACATTCAGTACTTC. Its protein product is CASSPWAGGPSTKNIQYF. The J gene is TRBJ2-4, the V gene TRBV5-1, with 8 nucleotides matching TRBD2. Unmatched junction bases numbered 14, after V lost 4 bases and J lost 2 bases. The CDR3 is made up of 18 amino acids. Germline V gives CDR1 SGHRS, CDR2 YFSETQ.